This TCR beta chain was profiled in a study of cytomegalovirus exposure and HLA in healthy donors. V lost 4 bases and J lost 8; bases outside the gene matches: 4. Germline CDR1 is LGHNA and CDR2 is YNFKEQ. CDR3 length: 15 residues. PCR involved 60 Vbeta and 13 Jbeta primers. TCRdb's copy holds only in-frame clones and misses some; the assay was immunoSEQ multiplex PCR. The repertoire holds some 100,000 clones, approximately 75% seen once, with under 3% in the top ten. Source material: PBMCs. This chain uses TRBV4-2 with TRBJ1-6, with 11 bases matching TRBD1. The TCR sequence derives from a female donor in good health and CMV-seropositive. The CDR3 bases are TGTGCCAGCAGCCCGGGACAGGGGGTTGATTCACCCCTCCACTTT. It is translated as CASSPGQGVDSPLHF.